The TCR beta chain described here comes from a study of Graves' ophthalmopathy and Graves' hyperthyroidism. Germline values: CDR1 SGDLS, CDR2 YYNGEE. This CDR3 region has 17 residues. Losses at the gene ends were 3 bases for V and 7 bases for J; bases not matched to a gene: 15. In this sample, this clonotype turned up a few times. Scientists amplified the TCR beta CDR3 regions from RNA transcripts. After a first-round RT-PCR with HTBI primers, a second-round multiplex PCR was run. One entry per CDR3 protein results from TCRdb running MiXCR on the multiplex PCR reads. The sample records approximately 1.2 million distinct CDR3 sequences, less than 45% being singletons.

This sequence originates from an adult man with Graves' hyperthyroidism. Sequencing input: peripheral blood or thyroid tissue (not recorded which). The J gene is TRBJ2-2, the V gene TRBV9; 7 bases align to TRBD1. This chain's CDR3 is CASSDRQGSLVIGELFF. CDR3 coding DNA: TGTGCCAGCAGCGATCGACAGGGATCTTTAGTAATCGGGGAGCTGTTTTTT. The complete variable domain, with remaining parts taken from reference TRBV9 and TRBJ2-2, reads DSGVTQTPKHLITATGQRVTLRCSPRSGDLSVYWYQQSLDQGLQFLIQYYNGEERAKGNILERFSAQQFPDLHSELNLSSLELGDSALYFCASSDRQGSLVIGELFFGEGSRLTVL.